This T cell receptor (beta chain) was recorded in a study of cytomegalovirus exposure and HLA in healthy donors. Findings of the study overall: In vitro confirmation showed three CMV-associated chains to be CMV antigen specific. Overall, around 150 TCR beta chains were annotated as cytomegalovirus-associated.

PCR involved 60 Vbeta and 13 Jbeta primers. Generated by immunoSEQ multiplex PCR, the TCRdb table keeps only in-frame clones and is missing some. The sample records some 130,000 clones, approximately 60% being singletons. This CDR3 region has 15 residues. Germline V gene lookup returns CDR1 LNHNV and CDR2 YYDKDF (reference sequence). With 8 bases removed from V and 7 bases from J, the gap between germline ends came to 20 bases. On this clone: Antigen: not known.

J is TRBJ2-2 and V is TRBV15; maybe TRBD1 (6 bases). This TCR was recovered from a middle-aged woman in good health and CMV-seronegative. Source material: PBMCs. CDR3 DNA: TGTGCCACCGGAACAGGGATATGGAGCGGCGGGGAGCTGTTTTTT. Translated, it gives CATGTGIWSGGELFF.